Below are 10 T cell receptor beta chains sequenced from a single sample in a study of Graves' ophthalmopathy and Graves' hyperthyroidism. For repertoire sequencing, the TCR beta CDR3 regions were amplified from RNA transcripts. First-round RT-PCR relied on HTBI primers, and a second-round multiplex PCR came next. TCRdb recomputed calls from the multiplex PCR reads with MiXCR, one row per CDR3 protein. This table has hundreds of thousands of distinct CDR3 sequences, 20% to 25% appearing once. What was sequenced was peripheral blood. Receptor source: a woman aged 50 to 60 with Graves' ophthalmopathy.

The rearrangement uses TRBV12-3 or TRBV12-4 and TRBJ2-7; TRBD1 or TRBD2 may be the D gene (5 bases each). Trimming removed 0 bases at V and 7 bases at J, with 13 bases between. CDR3 length equals 14 residues. This CDR3 reads CASSLAMGPREQYF. CDR3 sequence (DNA): TGTGCCAGCAGTTTAGCGATGGGACCCCGGGAGCAGTACTTC.

As for this clonotype: It is likely a read error, because the conserved phenylalanine at the end of the CDR3 is missing. V gene TRBV2 combines with J gene TRBJ2-7; TRBD2 might be the D (6 bases). Trimming pared 7 bases from V and 3 bases from J, leaving 22 bases between. Germline V gene data show CDR1 as SNHLY and CDR2 as FYNNEI. This CDR3 contains 16 residues. CDR3 sequence reads: CASIDDGGATYYEQYY. The CDR3 DNA is TGTGCCAGCATCGACGACGGCGGGGCAACATACTACGAGCAGTACTAC.

J is TRBJ1-5 and V is TRBV6-5; 10 nucleotides line up with TRBD1. CDR3 length: 16 amino acids. CDR1 is MNHEY and CDR2 is SVGAGI in the germline V gene. Trimming removed 2 bases from V and 3 bases from J; junction bases left unmatched: 4. This CDR3 is CASSYARQGANQPQHF. For the CDR3, the DNA is TGTGCCAGCAGTTACGCGCGACAGGGGGCCAATCAGCCCCAGCATTTT.

This clonotype was recorded a few times. The V call is TRBV19, the J call TRBJ1-1; 9 nucleotides align to TRBD1. The CDR3 is 17 amino acids. With 5 bases clipped from V and 5 bases from J, the junction kept 15 bases outside the gene matches. The germline CDR1 and CDR2 sequences are LNHDA and SQIVND (reference sequence). The CDR3 loop reads CASSPDRGYGDWTEAFF. As DNA, the CDR3 is TGTGCCAGTAGTCCGGACAGGGGCTACGGGGATTGGACTGAAGCTTTCTTT.

The rearrangement links TRBV12-3 or TRBV12-4 to TRBJ2-7; TRBD2 agrees at 10 bases. The CDR3 runs 15 residues. V was pared by 2 bases and J by 4 bases, with 5 bases of the junction left unmatched. The CDR3 loop reads CASSLSPSGGYEQYF. CDR3 nucleotides: TGTGCCAGCAGTTTATCCCCTAGCGGGGGTTACGAGCAGTACTTC.

In this sample, this clonotype turned up many times. CDR3 residues: CASSLAGRSSEGYTF. In DNA, the CDR3 is TGTGCCAGCAGCTTAGCAGGCCGCTCGAGTGAAGGCTACACCTTC. J is TRBJ1-2 and V is TRBV7-8; D call uncertain. The germline V gene has CDR1 SGHVS and CDR2 FQNEAQ. Trimming pared 0 bases from V and 8 bases from J, leaving 16 bases between. The length of the CDR3 is 15 residues. Supplemented by reference TRBV7-8 and TRBJ1-2, the full variable domain reads GAGVSQSPRYKVAKRGQDVALRCDPISGHVSLFWYQQALGQGPEFLTYFQNEAQLDKSGLPSDRFFAERPEGSVSTLKIQRTQQEDSAVYLCASSLAGRSSEGYTFGSGTRLTVV.

This clonotype appeared many times. The V and J genes are TRBV6-2 or TRBV6-3 and TRBJ2-3, with TRBD2 matching over 10 bases. The CDR3 totals 17 residues. The V segment lost 5 bases and the J segment 5 bases; nucleotides outside the gene matches: 13. Germline V gene lookup returns CDR1 MNHEY and CDR2 SVGEGT. For the CDR3, the DNA is TGTGCCAGCAGTCCCTCAAATCTAGCGGGAGTTGAAGATACGCAGTATTTT. Translating it yields CASSPSNLAGVEDTQYF.

This clonotype came up a few times. The chain uses TRBV7-9 and TRBJ2-2; D not certain. V was shortened by 2 bases and J by 2 bases, with 6 bases between the two germline ends. Germline lookup yields CDR1 SEHNR and CDR2 FQNEAQ (reference sequence). This CDR3 has 14 amino acids. The CDR3 is CASSLFLNTGELFF. The CDR3, as DNA: TGTGCCAGCAGCTTATTCCTTAACACCGGGGAGCTGTTTTTT.

Comments on this clonotype: A junction boundary mismatches the germline segment, possibly from a read error. The gene calls are TRBV30 and TRBJ1-1; D is possibly TRBD1 (5 bases). The CDR3 length is 14 residues. CDR1 is GTSNPN and CDR2 is SVGIG in the germline V gene (reference sequence). In DNA, the CDR3 is TGTGCCTGGGCTACGGGACTCAAGAACACTGAAGCTTTCTTC. Protein sequence: CAWATGLKNTEAFF. The variable domain in full, with the rest retrieved from reference TRBV30 and TRBJ1-1, is SQTIHQWPATLVQPVGSPLSLECTVEGTSNPNLYWYRQAAGRGLQLLFYSVGIGQISSEVPQNLSASRPQDRQFILSSKKLLLSDSGFYLCAWATGLKNTEAFFGQGTRLTVV.

This chain links TRBV20-1 with TRBJ2-2; TRBD1 aligns across 8 bases. J lost 4 bases, V lost 2 bases, and 18 bases had no gene match. CDR1 DFQATT and CDR2 SNEGSKA come from the germline V gene (reference sequence). The CDR3 contains 19 residues. The CDR3 sequence: CSARPTISPQGAGTGELFF. In DNA form, the CDR3 reads TGCAGTGCTAGACCGACAATCTCACCCCAGGGGGCTGGCACCGGGGAGCTGTTTTTT.